Sequencing of this TCR beta chain was carried out in a study of shared clonotypes between healthy human individuals. Study details: Three plates were used per donor for CD4 naive, three for CD4 memory, two for CD8 naive and one for CD8 memory.

The healthy adult donors were HIV-negative and reported no recent acute infections or vaccinations. A remark on this clone: Its antigen remains unknown.

Study findings and constraints: Genetic and exposure-history diversity was limited by the few donors.

The CDR3 sequence is 10 residues long. The V end lost 10 bases, the J end lost 4 bases, and 8 bases lay between the germline ends. The germline CDR1 and CDR2 sequences are MNHEY and SVGAGI. Assay used: immunoSEQ multiplex PCR; TCRdb lists only in-frame clones, some missing. Of a few million clones listed, around nine tenths were seen once; the top ten hold around 0.15%. The V and J genes are TRBV6-5 and TRBJ2-7, with unresolved D. Source material: naive CD4+ T cells sorted from blood. Subset noted: CD45RA+ positively selected. The TCR comes from a man between 18 and 35 years old in good health. The CDR3 here is CATTEYEQYF. Written as DNA, the CDR3 is TGTGCCACCACTGAGTACGAGCAGTACTTC.